Here is one T cell receptor beta chain with its context. The data originate from a study of T cell changes during pregnancy in multiple sclerosis. Sequenced by immunoSEQ multiplex PCR; TCRdb stores in-frame clones only, minus some. The sample consists of around 68,000 clones, 91% of them appearing once. The sequence was collected from a female donor in good health, enrolled as a control in a pregnancy study. The sample was peripheral blood, taken in the third trimester of pregnancy.

The CDR3 nucleotides are TGTGCCAGCTCCACCCGGGGACAAGGTGGGGAGCAGTACTTC. Translated, it gives CASSTRGQGGEQYF. V and J are TRBV18 and TRBJ2-7, with D perhaps matching TRBD1 (6 bases). The length of the CDR3 is 14 residues. Deletions cut 6 bases from V and 7 bases from J, with 19 bases between. Germline V CDR1 and CDR2: KGHSH, LQKENI.